One sample yielded the 30 T cell receptor beta chains listed below, sequenced in a study of blood T cell repertoires in COVID-19. Clones were sequenced by immunoSEQ multiplex PCR, and TCRdb holds only the in-frame ones, with some missing. This table holds roughly 180,000 clones, 70% to 90% found once. The sequenced sample consisted of peripheral blood. The receptors derive from a woman aged 25 to 39 with acute or convalescent COVID-19.

V and J are TRBV19 and TRBJ2-5; D possibly corresponds to TRBD2 (6 bases). Germline lookup yields CDR1 LNHDA and CDR2 SQIVND (reference sequence). The CDR3 consists of 13 residues. V lost 5 bases to trimming and J lost 3 bases, with 10 bases between them. CDR3 DNA: TGTGCCAGTAGTGTCCGGGGGAAAGAGACCCAGTACTTC. This sequence encodes CASSVRGKETQYF.

This clone was seen once. The gene calls are TRBV19 and TRBJ2-2; TRBD2 agrees at 10 bases. V lost 2 bases and J lost 8; bases outside the gene matches: 11. CDR1 and CDR2 (germline): LNHDA, SQIVND (reference sequence). CDR3 length: 17 residues. This CDR3 is CASSIKELAGVIGELFF. The CDR3 DNA reads as TGTGCCAGTAGTATAAAGGAGCTAGCGGGAGTGATTGGGGAGCTGTTTTTT. The full variable domain, completed using reference TRBV19 and TRBJ2-2, is DGGITQSPKYLFRKEGQNVTLSCEQNLNHDAMYWYRQDPGQGLRLIYYSQIVNDFQKGDIAEGYSVSREKKESFPLTVTSAQKNPTAFYLCASSIKELAGVIGELFFGEGSRLTVL.

This chain connects TRBV10-3 to TRBJ1-1; D gene unclear. CDR3 size: 11 residues. CDR1 and CDR2 (germline): ENHRY, SYGVKD. V lost 4 bases and J 4 bases, leaving 4 bases between the germline ends. The CDR3 region is CAISASTEAFF. The CDR3 bases are TGTGCCATCAGTGCGAGCACTGAAGCTTTCTTT.

V and J are TRBV19 and TRBJ2-4; D might be TRBD2 (5 bases). Germline CDR1 LNHDA, CDR2 SQIVND (reference sequence). Trimming shortened V by 2 bases and J by 1 base, and 6 bases separated the two germline ends. This CDR3 contains 14 residues. DNA of the CDR3: TGTGCCAGTAGTATACGGGGTGCCAAAAACATTCAGTACTTC. Translating gives CASSIRGAKNIQYF. Together with reference TRBV19 and TRBJ2-4, the CDR3 gives the full variable domain: DGGITQSPKYLFRKEGQNVTLSCEQNLNHDAMYWYRQDPGQGLRLIYYSQIVNDFQKGDIAEGYSVSREKKESFPLTVTSAQKNPTAFYLCASSIRGAKNIQYFGAGTRLSVL.

CDR3 bases: TGTGCCAGCAGTTACTCCGGGACAAAAAATGAAAAACTGTTTTTT. Translation gives CASSYSGTKNEKLFF. The chain couples TRBV6-5 to TRBJ1-4, with D perhaps TRBD1 (6 bases). CDR1 MNHEY and CDR2 SVGAGI come from the germline V gene. The V end lost 0 bases, the J end lost 5 bases, and 10 bases lay between the germline ends. This CDR3 has 15 residues.

The chain couples TRBV2 to TRBJ1-1; 8 bases are shared with TRBD1. After removal of 4 bases from V and 7 bases from J, the junction contained 8 bases not matched to a gene. In germline, CDR1 is SNHLY, CDR2 FYNNEI. This CDR3 region has 14 residues. CDR3 in DNA: TGTGCCAGCAGTGCAGGACAGGGTAGTGGTGAAGCTTTCTTT. Protein sequence: CASSAGQGSGEAFF. The full variable domain, with the rest looked up from reference TRBV2 and TRBJ1-1, is EPEVTQTPSHQVTQMGQEVILRCVPISNHLYFYWYRQILGQKVEFLVSFYNNEISEKSEIFDDQFSVERPDGSNFTLKIRSTKLEDSAMYFCASSAGQGSGEAFFGQGTRLTVV.

This rearrangement joins TRBV6-1 to TRBJ1-2, with D hard to call. V was pared by 5 bases and J by 2 bases, with 12 bases between. The CDR3 length is 14 residues. Germline V gene data show CDR1 as MNHNS and CDR2 as SASEGT. The CDR3 DNA is TGTGCCAGCAGTTCCTCGACACCAAACTATGGCTACACCTTC. Amino acid sequence: CASSSSTPNYGYTF.

The chain is built from TRBV5-1 and TRBJ2-1, with TRBD2 matching 11 bases. V trimming: 4 bases; J trimming: 6 bases; junction bases outside the gene matches: 12. This CDR3 has 17 residues. Germline assignment: CDR1 SGHRS and CDR2 YFSETQ. In DNA, the CDR3 is TGCGCCAGCAGCCCGGGACTAGCGGCGTCACAACTCAATGAGCAGTTCTTC. Protein product: CASSPGLAASQLNEQFF.

V and J are TRBV12-3 or TRBV12-4 and TRBJ2-2; D may be TRBD1 (6 bases). This CDR3 comprises 13 residues. The V end lost 2 bases, the J end lost 6 bases, and 7 bases lay between the germline ends. CDR3 nucleotide sequence: TGTGCCAGCAGTTTAAACAGGGCCGGGGAGCTGTTTTTT. Amino acid sequence: CASSLNRAGELFF.

This sequence joins TRBV10-2 and TRBJ2-1; D gene uncertain. The CDR3 runs to 12 residues. V lost 7 bases to trimming and J lost 9 bases, with 13 bases between them. Germline lookup yields CDR1 WSHSY and CDR2 SAAADI. This chain's CDR3 is CASMVVGVEQFF. CDR3 nucleotide sequence: TGCGCCAGCATGGTGGTCGGTGTTGAGCAGTTCTTC.

The chain joins TRBV7-9 to TRBJ1-1; D gene uncertain. Trimming took 7 bases from V and 1 from J, leaving 10 bases between them. The CDR3 contains 13 residues. CDR1 and CDR2 (germline): SEHNR, FQNEAQ (reference sequence). The CDR3 reads CASIQYPNTEAFF. The CDR3, as DNA: TGTGCCAGCATTCAGTACCCGAACACTGAAGCTTTCTTT.

This rearrangement joins TRBV11-3 to TRBJ2-2; possibly TRBD1 for D (6 bases). Trimming shortened V by 2 bases and J by 0 bases, and 10 bases separated the two germline ends. Germline values: CDR1 SGHNT, CDR2 YENEEA. CDR3 length: 16 residues. The CDR3 protein is CASSLRGSSNTGELFF. The CDR3 bases are TGTGCCAGCAGCTTAAGGGGGTCTTCGAACACCGGGGAGCTGTTTTTT.

The chain couples TRBV5-1 to TRBJ2-5; the match to TRBD2 covers 8 bases. This CDR3 is 16 amino acids long. Germline CDR1 SGHRS, CDR2 YFSETQ. With V trimmed by 4 bases and J by 4 bases, 12 bases remained unmatched. The CDR3 spells CASSPNGAGVGETQYF. CDR3 nucleotide sequence: TGCGCCAGCAGCCCGAACGGAGCGGGAGTAGGAGAGACCCAGTACTTC.

CDR3 in amino acids: CASSQTPPSGNTIYF. In DNA, the CDR3 is TGTGCCAGCAGTCAGACACCTCCCTCTGGAAACACCATATATTTT. J is TRBJ1-3 and V is TRBV25-1, with D uncertain. Looked up from germline, CDR1 is MGHDK and CDR2 is SYGVNS. Deletions cut 5 bases from V and 0 bases from J, with 11 bases between. This CDR3 has 15 amino acids.

V is TRBV6-5 and J is TRBJ2-7; 7 positions match TRBD1. J was trimmed by 3 bases and V by 7 bases; bases with no gene match: 9. Germline CDR1 MNHEY, CDR2 SVGAGI. The CDR3 is made up of 14 amino acids. The DNA of the CDR3 is TGTGCCAGCACCAGGACAGGACTTCTCTACGAGCAGTACTTC. It encodes CASTRTGLLYEQYF.

In this sample, this clone turned up a few times. The chain carries TRBV7-9 and TRBJ1-1; 7 bases line up with TRBD1. After removal of 11 bases from V and 0 bases from J, the junction contained 3 bases not matched to a gene. The CDR3 totals 12 residues. The germline V gene encodes CDR1 SEHNR and CDR2 FQNEAQ (reference sequence). This CDR3 is CAGTVMNTEAFF. The CDR3 DNA reads as TGTGCCGGGACAGTTATGAACACTGAAGCTTTCTTT.

V usage is TRBV3-1 (or the pseudogene TRBV3-2) and J usage is TRBJ2-1; D remains ambiguous. Looked up from germline, CDR1 is LGHDT and CDR2 is YNNKEL (reference sequence). V was pared by 0 bases and J by 6 bases, with 9 bases between. The CDR3 has 14 amino acids. The CDR3 sequence is CASSQEGRGNEQFF. For the CDR3, the DNA is TGTGCCAGCAGCCAAGAGGGCCGTGGCAATGAGCAGTTCTTC.

The genes are TRBV14 and TRBJ1-2; perhaps TRBD1 as D (6 bases). Deletions cut 0 bases from V and 2 bases from J, with 13 bases between. Germline CDR1 and CDR2: SGHDN and FVKESK. The CDR3 has 16 amino acids. The CDR3 sequence is CASSQDLGQGNYGYTF. DNA for the CDR3: TGTGCCAGCAGCCAAGATTTAGGGCAGGGGAACTATGGCTACACCTTC. The full variable domain, in which reference TRBV14 and TRBJ1-2 provide the parts outside the CDR3, is EAGVTQFPSHSVIEKGQTVTLRCDPISGHDNLYWYRRVMGKEIKFLLHFVKESKQDESGMPNNRFLAERTGGTYSTLKVQPAELEDSGVYFCASSQDLGQGNYGYTFGSGTRLTVV.

This clone occurred once. J is TRBJ2-4 and V is TRBV12-3 or TRBV12-4; D might be TRBD1 (5 bases). The CDR3 runs to 13 residues. V was trimmed by 3 bases and J by 9 bases, leaving 12 bases between them. The CDR3 region has the DNA TGTGCCAGCAGTTTTGACCCCAGGGCCATTCAGTACTTC. This translates into CASSFDPRAIQYF.

CDR3 residues: CASSPAGYEQYF. The CDR3 DNA follows: TGTGCCAGCAGCCCAGCGGGGTACGAGCAGTACTTC. The chain carries TRBV13 and TRBJ2-7; 7 positions agree with TRBD2. There are 12 residues in the CDR3. Germline V gives CDR1 PRHDT, CDR2 FYEKMQ (reference sequence). Unmatched junction bases numbered 2, after V lost 5 bases and J lost 4 bases.

V is TRBV6-2 or TRBV6-3 and J is TRBJ1-5, with 11 bases aligning to TRBD1. This CDR3 is built from 15 residues. V lost 0 bases and J lost 7; bases outside the gene matches: 2. Germline lookup yields CDR1 MNHEY and CDR2 SVGEGT. CDR3 in amino acids: CASSYSGTGGQPQHF. The CDR3 bases are TGTGCCAGCAGTTACTCGGGGACAGGGGGACAGCCCCAGCATTTT.

This clone has more than one count but fewer than ten. The chain carries TRBV7-8 and TRBJ1-2; no clear D. Between the trimmed V and J ends, which lost 3 bases and 0 bases, there was a span of 8 bases. The CDR3 sequence is 14 residues long. CDR1 and CDR2 (germline): SGHVS, FQNEAQ. The CDR3 DNA follows: TGTGCCAGCAGCTTGCAGACTACTAACTATGGCTACACCTTC. Residues: CASSLQTTNYGYTF.

The chain has TRBV7-9 and TRBJ1-6, with unresolved D. Trimming left V 3 bases short and J 3 bases short, with 12 bases between. The length of the CDR3 is 16 residues. The germline CDR1 and CDR2 sequences are SEHNR and FQNEAQ (reference sequence). The CDR3 region has the DNA TGTGCCAGCAGCTTTATACCGGTGAACTATAATTCACCCCTCCACTTT. Translated, it gives CASSFIPVNYNSPLHF. Full variable domain (rest looked up from reference TRBV7-9 and TRBJ1-6): DTGVSQNPRHKITKRGQNVTFRCDPISEHNRLYWYRQTLGQGPEFLTYFQNEAQLEKSRLLSDRFSAERPKGSFSTLEIQRTEQGDSAMYLCASSFIPVNYNSPLHFGNGTRLTVT.

This clone has just one count. The chain has TRBV6-5 and TRBJ1-5; possible D gene TRBD1, 6 bases. The V gene lost 7 bases and the J gene lost 9 bases, with 22 bases spanning the gap. The CDR3 totals 15 residues. The V gene's germline CDR1 is MNHEY and CDR2 SVGAGI. The CDR3 protein is CASNPPGQGTRPQHF. The CDR3 DNA is TGTGCCAGCAACCCTCCGGGACAAGGAACCCGGCCCCAGCATTTT.

V gene TRBV19 combines with J gene TRBJ1-3, with TRBD1 matching over 9 bases. The CDR3 contains 14 residues. The germline gives CDR1 LNHDA, CDR2 SQIVND (reference sequence). V shed 5 bases and J 10 bases; nucleotides not matched to a gene: 9. This chain's CDR3 is CASSSPRDRVTIYF. CDR3 DNA: TGTGCCAGTAGTTCCCCCAGGGACAGGGTAACCATATATTTT.

V usage is TRBV19 and J usage is TRBJ2-3; 8 nucleotides match TRBD2. J lost 2 bases, V lost 3 bases, and 4 bases had no gene match. Looked up from germline, CDR1 is LNHDA and CDR2 is SQIVND (reference sequence). The length of the CDR3 is 15 residues. DNA of the CDR3: TGTGCCAGTAGTATCAAGCGGGGGTCCACAGATACGCAGTATTTT. Its protein is CASSIKRGSTDTQYF.

V usage is TRBV28 and J usage is TRBJ2-1; possibly TRBD2 for D (7 bases). Germline assignment: CDR1 MDHEN and CDR2 SYDVKM. Trimming pared 8 bases from V and 6 bases from J, leaving 17 bases between. The CDR3 totals 14 residues. The CDR3, as DNA: TGTGCCAGCGGGACTACCAGACAGGCCAATGAGCAGTTCTTC. This encodes CASGTTRQANEQFF.

The V call is TRBV28, the J call TRBJ1-2; D is undetermined. Germline V gene lookup returns CDR1 MDHEN and CDR2 SYDVKM. Trimming removed 3 bases at V and 6 bases at J, with 14 bases between. This CDR3 is built from 14 residues. CDR3 bases: TGTGCCAGCAGTTTTATAGGCGCAGGAAATGGCTACACCTTC. This gives the protein CASSFIGAGNGYTF.

This clone is a singleton in its sample. The gene calls are TRBV30 and TRBJ2-7, with 11 positions matching TRBD2. Trimming took 0 bases from V and 7 from J; bases not matched to a gene: 14. Per germline, CDR1 GTSNPN and CDR2 SVGIG (reference sequence). This CDR3 spans 17 amino acids. The CDR3 nucleotides read TGTGCCTGGAGTGTACAACTAGCGGGAGCCCCTAGGGGAGAGCAGTACTTC. Residues: CAWSVQLAGAPRGEQYF.

This clone was counted only a few times. The chain employs TRBV5-1 and TRBJ2-1; TRBD2 aligns across 9 bases. In germline, CDR1 is SGHRS, CDR2 YFSETQ. The junction had 5 bases not matched to a gene; V was cut back by 0 bases and J by 7 bases. CDR3 length: 15 amino acids. DNA of the CDR3: TGCGCCAGCAGCTTGGAAGGTAGCGGGAGTAATGAGCAGTTCTTC. Translation gives CASSLEGSGSNEQFF. The whole variable domain, remainder taken from reference TRBV5-1 and TRBJ2-1, is KAGVTQTPRYLIKTRGQQVTLSCSPISGHRSVSWYQQTPGQGLQFLFEYFSETQRNKGNFPGRFSGRQFSNSRSEMNVSTLELGDSALYLCASSLEGSGSNEQFFGPGTRLTVL.